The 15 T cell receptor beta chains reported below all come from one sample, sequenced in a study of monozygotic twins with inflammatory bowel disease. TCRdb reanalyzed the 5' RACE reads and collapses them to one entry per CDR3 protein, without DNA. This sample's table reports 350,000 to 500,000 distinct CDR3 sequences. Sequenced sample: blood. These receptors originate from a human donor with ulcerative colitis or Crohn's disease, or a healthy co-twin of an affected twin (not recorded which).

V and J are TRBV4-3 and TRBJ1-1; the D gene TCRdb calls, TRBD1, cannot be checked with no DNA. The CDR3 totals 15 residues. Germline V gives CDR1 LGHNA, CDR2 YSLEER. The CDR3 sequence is CASSLRTGGPTEAFF.

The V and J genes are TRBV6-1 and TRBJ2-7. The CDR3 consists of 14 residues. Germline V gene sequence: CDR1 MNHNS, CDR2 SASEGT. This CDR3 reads CASSEDRIRYEQYF.

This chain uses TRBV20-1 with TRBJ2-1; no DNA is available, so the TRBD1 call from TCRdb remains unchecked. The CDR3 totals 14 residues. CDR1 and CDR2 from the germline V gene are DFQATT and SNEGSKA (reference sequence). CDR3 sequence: CSASRDTAYNEQFF.

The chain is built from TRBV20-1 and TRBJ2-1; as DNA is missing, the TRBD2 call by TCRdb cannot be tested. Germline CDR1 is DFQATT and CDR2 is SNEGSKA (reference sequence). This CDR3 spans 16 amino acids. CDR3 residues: CSARELSGATWREQFF.

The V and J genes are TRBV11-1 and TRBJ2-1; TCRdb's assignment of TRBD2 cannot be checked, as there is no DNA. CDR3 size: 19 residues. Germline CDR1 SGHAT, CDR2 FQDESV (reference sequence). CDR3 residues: CASSLPDRLAGVSSDEQFF. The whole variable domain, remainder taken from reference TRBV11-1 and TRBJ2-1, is EAEVAQSPRYKITEKSQAVAFWCDPISGHATLYWYRQILGQGPELLVQFQDESVVDDSQLPKDRFSAERLKGVDSTLKIQPAELGDSAMYLCASSLPDRLAGVSSDEQFFGPGTRLTVL.

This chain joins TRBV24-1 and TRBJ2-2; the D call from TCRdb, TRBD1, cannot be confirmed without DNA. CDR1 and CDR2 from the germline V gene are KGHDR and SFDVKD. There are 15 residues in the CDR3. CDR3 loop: CATSAAPGHTGELFF.

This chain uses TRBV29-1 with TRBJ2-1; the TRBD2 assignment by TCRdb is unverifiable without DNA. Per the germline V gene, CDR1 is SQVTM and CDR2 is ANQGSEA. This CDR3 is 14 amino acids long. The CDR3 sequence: CSALAGGNYNEQFF.

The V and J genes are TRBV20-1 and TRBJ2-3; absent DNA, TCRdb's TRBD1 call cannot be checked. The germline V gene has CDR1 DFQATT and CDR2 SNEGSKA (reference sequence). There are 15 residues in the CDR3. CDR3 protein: CSARSLGEGTDTQYF.

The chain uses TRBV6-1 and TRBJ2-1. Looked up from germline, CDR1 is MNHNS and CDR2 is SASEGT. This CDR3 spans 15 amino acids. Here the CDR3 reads CASNTGRSSYNEQFF.

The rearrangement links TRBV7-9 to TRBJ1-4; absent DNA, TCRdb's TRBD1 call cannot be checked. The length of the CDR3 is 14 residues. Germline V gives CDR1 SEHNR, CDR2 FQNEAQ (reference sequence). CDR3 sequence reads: CASSLRQGAEKLFF.

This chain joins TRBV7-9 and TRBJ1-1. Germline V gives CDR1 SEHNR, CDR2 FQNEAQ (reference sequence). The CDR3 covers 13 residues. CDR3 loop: CASSFRELTEAFF.

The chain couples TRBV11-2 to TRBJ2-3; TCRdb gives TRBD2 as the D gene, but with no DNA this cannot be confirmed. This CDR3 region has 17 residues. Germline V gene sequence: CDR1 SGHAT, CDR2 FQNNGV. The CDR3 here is CASSLDKRVQEGDTQYF.

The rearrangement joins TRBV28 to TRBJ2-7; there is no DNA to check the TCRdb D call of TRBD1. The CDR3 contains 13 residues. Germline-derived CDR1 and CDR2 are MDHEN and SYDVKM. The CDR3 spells CASRPGQLYEQYF.

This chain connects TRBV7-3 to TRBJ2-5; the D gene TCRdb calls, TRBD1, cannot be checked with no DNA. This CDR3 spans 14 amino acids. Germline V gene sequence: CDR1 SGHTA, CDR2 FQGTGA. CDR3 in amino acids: CASSLGTSLETQYF.

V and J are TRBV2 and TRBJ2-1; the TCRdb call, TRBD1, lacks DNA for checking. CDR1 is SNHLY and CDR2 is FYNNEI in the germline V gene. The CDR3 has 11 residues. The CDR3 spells CASKWGYEQFF.